The next 17 T cell receptor beta chains were all read from a single sample in a study of T cell responses to AZD1222 COVID-19 vaccine. Data came from immunoSEQ multiplex PCR; TCRdb stores just in-frame clones and leaves some out. The profile shows about 80,000 clones, 75% to 90% of them singletons. The sequences come from peripheral blood, collected 28 days after the second AZD1222 dose. The receptors derive from an adult who received the AZD1222 COVID-19 vaccine.

The chain carries TRBV10-3 and TRBJ1-5; 11 nucleotides align to TRBD1. There are 17 residues in the CDR3. The junction had 8 bases not matched to a gene; V was cut back by 5 bases and J by 2 bases. Germline CDR1 ENHRY, CDR2 SYGVKD. CDR3: CAISRTDRGQGNQPQHF. CDR3 bases: TGTGCCATCAGTAGGACGGACAGGGGGCAAGGCAATCAGCCCCAGCATTTT.

This chain links TRBV7-9 with TRBJ2-3, with no clear D. CDR3 size: 14 residues. Per germline, CDR1 SEHNR and CDR2 FQNEAQ (reference sequence). V was pared by 5 bases and J by 5 bases, with 14 bases between. For the CDR3, the DNA is TGTGCCAGCAGCACCGCGCTGTCGGGAGATACGCAGTATTTT. It codes for CASSTALSGDTQYF.

The rearrangement uses TRBV20-1 and TRBJ2-1, with 7 bases matching TRBD2. CDR1 and CDR2 (germline): DFQATT, SNEGSKA (reference sequence). This CDR3 is 11 amino acids long. In DNA form, the CDR3 reads TGCGGGGGGGTGTTGTACAATGAGCAGTTCTTC. This encodes CGGVLYNEQFF.

This clone was recorded a few times. The V and J genes are TRBV6-1 and TRBJ1-5; D not certain. V lost 2 bases, J lost 0 bases, and 5 bases lay in between. This CDR3 is 14 amino acids long. Germline values: CDR1 MNHNS, CDR2 SASEGT. The CDR3: CASSEMYSNQPQHF. The CDR3 nucleotides read TGTGCCAGCAGTGAAATGTATAGCAATCAGCCCCAGCATTTT.

V and J are TRBV5-1 and TRBJ1-6, with a possible D match to TRBD1 (5 bases). V lost 4 bases and J lost 5, with 16 bases in between. Germline CDR1 is SGHRS and CDR2 is YFSETQ. This CDR3 is built from 16 residues. CDR3 nucleotide sequence: TGCGCCAGCAGCCAAGGGGAGATGCCCAATAATTCACCCCTCCACTTT. This translates into CASSQGEMPNNSPLHF. Variable domain in full (rest from reference TRBV5-1 and TRBJ1-6): KAGVTQTPRYLIKTRGQQVTLSCSPISGHRSVSWYQQTPGQGLQFLFEYFSETQRNKGNFPGRFSGRQFSNSRSEMNVSTLELGDSALYLCASSQGEMPNNSPLHFGNGTRLTVT.

V usage is TRBV6-2 or TRBV6-3 and J usage is TRBJ2-3; 12 bases align to TRBD2. The CDR3 runs to 16 residues. The V and J ends lost 4 bases and 5 bases, in that order; junction bases with no gene match: 7. The V gene's germline CDR1 is MNHEY and CDR2 SVGEGT. CDR3 sequence reads: CASSFSSGGGRDTQYF. The CDR3 DNA sequence: TGTGCCAGCAGTTTCTCTAGCGGGGGGGGGCGAGATACGCAGTATTTT.

V is TRBV10-3 and J is TRBJ2-7; TRBD2 agrees at 9 bases. The CDR3 has 16 amino acids. The trim removed 4 bases at V and 0 bases at J, leaving 7 bases unmatched. Per germline, CDR1 ENHRY and CDR2 SYGVKD. The CDR3 DNA is TGTGCCATCAGTGCGAGGGCTAGCGGGGTCTCCTACGAGCAGTACTTC. Translating it yields CAISARASGVSYEQYF.

The gene calls are TRBV19 and TRBJ2-4; D is unresolved. This CDR3 has 13 amino acids. The germline gives CDR1 LNHDA, CDR2 SQIVND (reference sequence). Trimming took off 4 bases at V and 0 bases at J, with 4 bases between the two ends. The CDR3 region is CASSTLAKNIQYF. CDR3 coding DNA: TGTGCCAGTAGTACCTTAGCCAAAAACATTCAGTACTTC.

To note about this clone: One end of the junction does not line up with germline, which may come from a read error. The V call is TRBV7-7, the J call TRBJ2-5; perhaps TRBD2 as D (6 bases). CDR3 length: 16 residues. CDR1 is SSHAT, CDR2 FNYEAQ, per germline (reference sequence). CDR3 DNA sequence: TGTGCTAGCAGCTTAATCTTAGGAGGGCAAACTGAGACCCAGTACTTC. This sequence encodes CASSLILGGQTETQYF.

This chain connects TRBV9 to TRBJ1-2; D is possibly TRBD1 (6 bases). The V end was cut by 3 bases, the J end by 8 bases, with 17 bases between. The CDR3 length is 14 residues. Per the germline V gene, CDR1 is SGDLS and CDR2 is YYNGEE. As DNA, the CDR3 is TGTGCCAGCAGCGCTATACAGGGTTTCGGGGGCTACACCTTC. This translates into CASSAIQGFGGYTF.

CDR3 sequence: CASSQSRDRVPYNYGYTF. The CDR3 nucleotides are TGCGCCAGCAGCCAATCCCGGGACAGAGTCCCTTATAACTATGGCTACACCTTC. The J gene is TRBJ1-2, the V gene TRBV4-1, with TRBD1 identical over 7 bases. Germline V gene data show CDR1 as MGHRA and CDR2 as YSYEKL. The trim removed 2 bases at V and 1 base at J, leaving 13 bases unmatched. This CDR3 comprises 18 residues.

V and J are TRBV19 and TRBJ2-3; 11 bases agree with TRBD1. The CDR3 is 20 residues long. CDR1 is LNHDA and CDR2 is SQIVND in the germline V gene (reference sequence). After removal of 3 bases from V and 2 bases from J, the junction contained 16 bases not matched to a gene. The CDR3 loop is CASSILSGGQGAAVTDTQYF. In nucleotides, the CDR3 is TGTGCCAGTAGTATTCTATCAGGAGGACAGGGGGCCGCGGTCACAGATACGCAGTATTTT.

This clone was observed a handful of times. The J gene is TRBJ2-3, the V gene TRBV28; D uncertain. There are 15 residues in the CDR3. Per germline, CDR1 MDHEN and CDR2 SYDVKM. With 3 bases removed from V and 0 bases from J, the gap between germline ends came to 10 bases. The DNA of the CDR3 is TGTGCCAGCAGTTTCTTGGTCGGGAGCACAGATACGCAGTATTTT. Its protein product is CASSFLVGSTDTQYF.

The chain links TRBV5-8 to TRBJ1-2, with D perhaps TRBD1 (6 bases). Germline lookup yields CDR1 SGHTS and CDR2 YDEGEE. The V end lost 4 bases, the J end lost 5 bases, and 18 bases lay between the germline ends. The CDR3 covers 15 residues. The CDR3 sequence is CASSPPGAVGYGYTF. CDR3 DNA sequence: TGTGCCAGCAGCCCTCCGGGGGCGGTGGGATATGGCTACACCTTC.

The chain couples TRBV3-1 (or the pseudogene TRBV3-2) to TRBJ2-2; 12 bases match TRBD2. J lost 5 bases, V lost 4 bases, and 14 bases had no gene match. The CDR3 spans 19 residues. Germline V gene lookup returns CDR1 LGHDT and CDR2 YNNKEL (reference sequence). The CDR3 DNA reads as TGTGCCAGCAGCCCTCCCGGTGGTCTAGCGGGGGGGAGGACCGGGGAGCTGTTTTTT. This codes for CASSPPGGLAGGRTGELFF.

Concerning this clone itself: At one end, the junction sequence differs from germline, possibly due to a read error. The chain couples TRBV6-5 to TRBJ1-1, with unresolved D. Germline CDR1 is MNHEY and CDR2 is SVGAGI. This CDR3 comprises 13 residues. Here the CDR3 reads CASSYGGNAEAFF. In DNA, the CDR3 is TGTGCCAGCAGTTACGGAGGGAACGCTGAAGCTTTCTTT.

The rearrangement links TRBV6-5 to TRBJ1-4, with TRBD1 identical over 10 bases. Germline V lookup: CDR1 MNHEY, CDR2 SVGAGI. Trimming removed 5 bases from V and 7 bases from J; junction bases left unmatched: 4. The CDR3 loop spans 14 amino acids. The CDR3 DNA reads TGTGCCAGCAGTCGGACAGGGGGTGGTGAAAAACTGTTTTTT. Translation gives CASSRTGGGEKLFF.